The sequence of this TCR beta chain was determined in a study (dated by TCRdb to the mid-2010s). For context, the study as a whole: The study examined whether tumor-infiltrating Tregs in breast cancer are drawn from blood Tregs or arise in situ by conversion from other CD4+ T cell subsets.

Amplification of full-length TCR variable regions was done by 5' RACE PCR using constant-region reverse primers, and this step was followed by semi-nested PCR with Nested Universal Primer A. The ReliaPrep RNA Cell Miniprep System was used to extract total RNA, which was then reverse transcribed into 5'RACE-ready cDNA with the SMARTer RACE 5'/3' Kit. Full-length TCR alpha and beta libraries were barcoded with multiplex adaptors and sequenced on an Illumina MiSeq. The authors' analysis ran thus. For each of nine subset-tissue groups, sequencing data from the five patients were pooled, and the groups were compared by unsupervised clustering of TCR gene usage. The Morisita-Horn index was used to calculate repertoire similarity, with shared sequences weighted by how much each contributed to each repertoire. The public reads were quality trimmed at Q25 with fastp and then assembled into clones with MiXCR by TCRdb, keeping productive beta chains. Rows are unified per CDR3 protein, each entry keeping the most common DNA and genes. These V and J calls are TCRdb output, not the study's own analysis. The sample data list nearly 55,000 distinct CDR3 sequences, and more than 20% of these were observed just once. 2.5% to 4% of the sample is taken by the ten largest.

V is cut by 4 bases and J by 1 base, and the space between the germline ends is 9 bases. The CDR3 starts with the cysteine, ends with the phenylalanine, and has 14 residues. Only the CDR3 part of the read is kept: 42 bases, read in frame from the first base. Reading the germline V gene gives CDR1 KGHDR and CDR2 SFDVKD. For this clonotype: Its antigen is currently not known. No quality values exist for individual bases; no much larger clone is one base distant.

To purify naive CD4+ T cells, the Miltenyi Naive CD4+ T Cell Isolation kit was used, and CD25 microbeads served to deplete Tregs. Tregs, naive and memory CD4+ T cells from tumor, blood and ipsilateral draining lymph nodes of five breast cancer patients underwent full-length TCR alpha and beta sequencing. Tumor tissue and lymph nodes from ipsilateral axillary dissection were perfused with PBS, minced and digested with collagenase I and hyaluronidase. FACS confirmed that the sorted cell populations were more than 90% pure. Findings and caveats that apply to the study as a whole: Tumor memory CD4+ T cell TCR gene usage was found to cluster with blood and lymph node memory CD4+ cells and with lymph node naive CD4+ cells. The greatest overlap of tumor-infiltrating Treg TCR alpha and beta sequences was with tumor naive CD4+ T cells, followed next by blood naive CD4+ T cells. The validation in the larger cohort was limited to a single TCR beta V-J rearrangement instead of whole repertoires.

The TCR sequence derives from a female donor with breast cancer. The sample taken for sequencing was tumor-infiltrating naive CD4+ T cells sorted from the breast tumor. This specimen's cell subset or site label, interpreted: naive CD4+ T cells, CD4+CD45RA+CD25-. This chain joins TRBV24-1 to TRBJ1-1; the D gene cannot be named for sure. The CDR3 corresponds to CATSDYDENTEAFF. The DNA sequence is as follows: TGTGCCACCAGTGACTACGATGAGAACACTGAAGCTTTCTTT.